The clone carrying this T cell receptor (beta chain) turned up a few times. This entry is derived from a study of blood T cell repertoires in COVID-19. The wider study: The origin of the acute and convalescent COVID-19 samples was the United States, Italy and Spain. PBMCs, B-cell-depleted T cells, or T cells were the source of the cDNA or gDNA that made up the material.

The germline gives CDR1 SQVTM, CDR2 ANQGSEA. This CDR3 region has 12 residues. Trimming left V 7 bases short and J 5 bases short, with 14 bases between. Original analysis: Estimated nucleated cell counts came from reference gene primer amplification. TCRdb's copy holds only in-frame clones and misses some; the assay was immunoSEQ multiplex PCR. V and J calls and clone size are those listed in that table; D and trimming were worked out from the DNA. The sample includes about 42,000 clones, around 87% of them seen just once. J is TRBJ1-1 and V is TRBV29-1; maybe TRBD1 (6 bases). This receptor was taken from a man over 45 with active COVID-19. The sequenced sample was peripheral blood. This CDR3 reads CSAIQGLTEAFF. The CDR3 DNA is TGCAGCGCTATACAGGGTTTGACTGAAGCTTTCTTT.